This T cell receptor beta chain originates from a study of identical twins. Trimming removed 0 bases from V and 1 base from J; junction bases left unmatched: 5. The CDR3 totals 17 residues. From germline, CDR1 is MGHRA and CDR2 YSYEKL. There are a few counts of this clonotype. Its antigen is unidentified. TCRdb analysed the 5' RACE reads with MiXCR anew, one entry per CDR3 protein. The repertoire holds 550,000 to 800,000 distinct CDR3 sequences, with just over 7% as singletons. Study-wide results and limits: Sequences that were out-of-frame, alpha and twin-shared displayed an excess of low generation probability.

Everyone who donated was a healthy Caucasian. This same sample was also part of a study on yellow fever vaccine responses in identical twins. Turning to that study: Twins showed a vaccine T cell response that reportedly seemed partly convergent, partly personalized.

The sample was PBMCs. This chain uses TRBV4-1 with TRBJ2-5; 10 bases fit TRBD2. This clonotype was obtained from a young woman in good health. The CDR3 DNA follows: TGCGCCAGCAGCCAAGATGTCAGCGGGAGGGCCCAAGAGACCCAGTACTTC. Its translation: CASSQDVSGRAQETQYF.